What follows are 14 T cell receptor beta chains derived from one specimen sequenced in a study of blood T cell repertoires in COVID-19 (TCRdb year 2020). The protocol used for the library was the immunoSEQ multiplex PCR assay. The clones in this table, taken by TCRdb from immuneACCESS, are in-frame only. Not every clone is retained; where verified, under half of the shortfall comes from an unresolved V gene, and the cause of the rest is unknown. The sample has over 400,000 clones on record, around nine tenths of them singletons. The ten largest clones capture 8.3% of the sample. Sequenced input: PBMCs or T cells enriched from blood (not recorded which). The receptors here all came from a woman aged 60-70 years who had recovered from COVID-19.

The V and J genes are TRBV3-1 (or the pseudogene TRBV3-2) and TRBJ1-5; D possibly corresponds to TRBD1 (5 bases). V was pared by 0 bases and J by 6 bases, with 12 bases between. Germline-derived CDR1 and CDR2 are LGHDT and YNNKEL (reference sequence). The CDR3 loop spans 15 amino acids. The CDR3 is CASSQDQPGRQPQHF. The CDR3 DNA is TGTGCCAGCAGCCAAGATCAACCAGGGCGTCAGCCCCAGCATTTT.

The rearrangement uses TRBV7-8 and TRBJ2-2, with 8 bases that match TRBD1. V trimming: 3 bases; J trimming: 6 bases; junction bases outside the gene matches: 6. The CDR3 is 15 residues long. From germline, CDR1 is SGHVS and CDR2 FQNEAQ. CDR3 DNA: TGTGCCAGCAGCTTTGGACAGGGATACGCCGGGGAGCTGTTTTTT. Its translation is CASSFGQGYAGELFF.

This clone was recorded a few times. The chain recombines TRBV4-2 with TRBJ1-6; TRBD1 agrees at 7 bases. This CDR3 region has 13 residues. V was pared by 8 bases and J by 10 bases, with 8 bases of the junction left unmatched. The germline V gene has CDR1 LGHNA and CDR2 YNFKEQ. DNA for the CDR3: TGTGCCAGCTCCCGGGACAGCTCGTCACCCCTCCACTTT. Its protein product is CASSRDSSSPLHF.

CDR3 in amino acids: CASSQTGQGKAGELFF. CDR3 coding DNA: TGCGCCAGCAGCCAGACGGGACAGGGAAAAGCCGGGGAGCTGTTTTTT. The chain links TRBV5-1 to TRBJ2-2; 9 bases map to TRBD1. Trimming cost V 4 bases and J 6 bases; bases outside gene matches: 10. This CDR3 contains 16 residues. Per the germline V gene, CDR1 is SGHRS and CDR2 is YFSETQ.

The chain links TRBV5-6 to TRBJ2-1, with a possible D match to TRBD2 (6 bases). Germline CDR1 and CDR2: SGHDT and YYEEEE. V lost 4 bases to trimming and J lost 0 bases, with 23 bases between them. The CDR3 length is 19 residues. The CDR3 spells CASSVWGVGGYSSYNEQFF. In nucleotides, the CDR3 is TGTGCCAGCAGCGTATGGGGGGTCGGCGGATATAGCTCCTACAATGAGCAGTTCTTC.

J is TRBJ2-7 and V is TRBV5-1; TRBD1 matches 7 bases. Germline-derived CDR1 and CDR2 are SGHRS and YFSETQ. The CDR3 spans 13 residues. V lost 0 bases, J lost 6 bases, and 3 bases stayed unmatched. CDR3 amino acids: CASSLVGQLEQYF. DNA of the CDR3: TGCGCCAGCAGCTTGGTGGGACAGCTCGAGCAGTACTTC.

The chain employs TRBV5-4 and TRBJ2-4; possibly TRBD1 for D (6 bases). Trimming left V 3 bases short and J 1 base short, with 14 bases between. The CDR3 consists of 16 residues. The germline CDR1 and CDR2 sequences are SGHNT and YYREEE (reference sequence). The CDR3 nucleotides read TGTGCCAGCAGCTCACCAGGGGATACGGCCAAAAACATTCAGTACTTC. It encodes CASSSPGDTAKNIQYF.

This rearrangement joins TRBV2 to TRBJ1-1, with D possibly being TRBD1 (6 bases). This CDR3 region has 14 residues. Germline loops: CDR1 SNHLY, CDR2 FYNNEI. Trimming pared 7 bases from V and 3 bases from J, leaving 15 bases between. The CDR3: CASITGLGDTEAFF. The CDR3 nucleotides read TGTGCCAGCATTACAGGGCTTGGTGACACTGAAGCTTTCTTT. The full variable domain, in which reference TRBV2 and TRBJ1-1 provide the parts outside the CDR3, is EPEVTQTPSHQVTQMGQEVILRCVPISNHLYFYWYRQILGQKVEFLVSFYNNEISEKSEIFDDQFSVERPDGSNFTLKIRSTKLEDSAMYFCASITGLGDTEAFFGQGTRLTVV.

The chain combines TRBV2 with TRBJ2-3; perhaps TRBD1 as D (6 bases). V dropped 6 bases and J dropped 3 bases, with 16 bases sitting between them. The CDR3 runs 15 residues. Looked up from germline, CDR1 is SNHLY and CDR2 is FYNNEI. The CDR3 DNA follows: TGTGCCAGCAGCCTACAGGGTACCTTTACAGATACGCAGTATTTT. Residues: CASSLQGTFTDTQYF. Combining the CDR3 with reference TRBV2 and TRBJ2-3 gives the whole variable domain EPEVTQTPSHQVTQMGQEVILRCVPISNHLYFYWYRQILGQKVEFLVSFYNNEISEKSEIFDDQFSVERPDGSNFTLKIRSTKLEDSAMYFCASSLQGTFTDTQYFGPGTRLTVL.

J is TRBJ1-1 and V is TRBV2; D gene unclear. The CDR3 is made up of 14 amino acids. Trimming left V 8 bases short and J 1 base short, with 14 bases between. The germline gives CDR1 SNHLY, CDR2 FYNNEI. The CDR3 region is CASSTSIRNTEAFF. DNA for the CDR3: TGTGCCAGCTCCACGTCGATTAGGAACACTGAAGCTTTCTTT.

The rearrangement uses TRBV18 and TRBJ1-5; 7 bases are shared with TRBD1. From germline, CDR1 is KGHSH and CDR2 LQKENI. CDR3 length equals 17 residues. J gave up 3 bases and V 6 bases, and 14 bases lay outside the gene matches. This CDR3 reads CASSREGQALINQPQHF. The CDR3 DNA follows: TGTGCCAGCTCCCGGGAAGGACAGGCTCTTATCAATCAGCCCCAGCATTTT.

This chain joins TRBV7-8 and TRBJ1-2; D ambiguous. Deletions cut 5 bases from V and 2 bases from J, with 12 bases between. The V gene's germline CDR1 is SGHVS and CDR2 FQNEAQ. The CDR3 runs 14 residues. Here the CDR3 DNA reads TGTGCCAGCAGCCGGAGAGCGGGGAACTATGGCTACACCTTC. Translating gives CASSRRAGNYGYTF.

The chain couples TRBV15 to TRBJ1-2; D is unclear. Germline CDR1 reads LNHNV; CDR2 reads YYDKDF (reference sequence). The CDR3 extends over 13 amino acids. Trimming left V 2 bases short and J 4 bases short, with 8 bases between. The CDR3 DNA follows: TGTGCCACCAGCAGACCAGGAGGCTATGGCTACACCTTC. This codes for CATSRPGGYGYTF.

This chain uses TRBV6-5 with TRBJ1-1; 8 bases map to TRBD1. V gave up 6 bases and J gave up 4 bases; unmatched junction bases: 7. Germline V gives CDR1 MNHEY, CDR2 SVGAGI. This CDR3 comprises 14 residues. The CDR3 nucleotides are TGTGCCAGCAGGTTTTTAACAGGGGGCACTGAAGCTTTCTTT. Protein product: CASRFLTGGTEAFF.